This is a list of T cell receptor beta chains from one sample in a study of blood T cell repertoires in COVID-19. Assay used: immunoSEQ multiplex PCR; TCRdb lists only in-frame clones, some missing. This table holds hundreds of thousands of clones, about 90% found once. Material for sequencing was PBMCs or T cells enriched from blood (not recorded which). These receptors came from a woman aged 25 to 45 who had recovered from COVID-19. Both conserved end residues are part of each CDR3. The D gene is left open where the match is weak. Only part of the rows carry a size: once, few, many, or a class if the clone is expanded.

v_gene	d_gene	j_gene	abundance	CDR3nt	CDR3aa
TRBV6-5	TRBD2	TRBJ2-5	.	TGTGCCAGCAGTTACGTTGAGCGGGGCCAAGAGACCCAGTACTTC	CASSYVERGQETQYF
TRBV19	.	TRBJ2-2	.	TGTGCCAGTAGTCGAAGGGAGGCCGGGGAGCTGTTTTTT	CASSRREAGELFF
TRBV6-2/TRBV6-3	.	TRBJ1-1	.	TGTGCCAGCAGTTACGGAGGGGAGAGCACTGAAGCTTTCTTT	CASSYGGESTEAFF
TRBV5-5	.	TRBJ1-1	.	TGTGCCAGCAGCTTTGGGCAGATCAACACTGAAGCTTTCTTT	CASSFGQINTEAFF
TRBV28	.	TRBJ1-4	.	TGTGCCAGCAGTTTGCTAGGGGGTAGCGAAAAACTGTTTTTT	CASSLLGGSEKLFF
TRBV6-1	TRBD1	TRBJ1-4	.	TGTGCCAGCAGTGAGACAGGGTTGAGAGAAAAACTGTTTTTT	CASSETGLREKLFF
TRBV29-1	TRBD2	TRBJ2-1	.	TGCAGCGTGCTAGCGGGGGGGCTGTACAATGAGCAGTTCTTC	CSVLAGGLYNEQFF
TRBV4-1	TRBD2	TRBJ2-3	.	TGCGCCAGCAGCCAAATGACTAGCGGCCGTAGCACAGATACGCAGTATTTT	CASSQMTSGRSTDTQYF
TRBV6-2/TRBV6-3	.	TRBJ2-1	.	TGTGCCAGCAGCTTAAGCGGGCCTTTCTCCTACAATGAGCAGTTCTTC	CASSLSGPFSYNEQFF
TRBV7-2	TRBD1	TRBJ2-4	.	TGTGCCAGCAGCCATTCCGGGACAGGGGGCCCACTAGCCAAAAACATTCAGTACTTC	CASSHSGTGGPLAKNIQYF
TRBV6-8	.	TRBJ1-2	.	TGTGCCAGCAGTTACTCGCGGGGGGGCTACACCTTC	CASSYSRGGYTF
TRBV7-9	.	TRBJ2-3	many	TGTGCCAGCAGCCCGATACGGTCTTCTAGCACAGATACGCAGTATTTT	CASSPIRSSSTDTQYF
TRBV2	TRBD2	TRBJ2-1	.	TGTGCCAGCAGTCGGGGGGGAGGAGCGGACTCCTACAATGAGCAGTTCTTC	CASSRGGGADSYNEQFF
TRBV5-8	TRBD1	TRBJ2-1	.	TGTGCCAGCAGCTTGTACCTCGGACAGGGCAATGAGCAGTTCTTC	CASSLYLGQGNEQFF
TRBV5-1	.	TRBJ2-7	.	TGCGCCAGCAGCTTACAGGAAACCTACGAGCAGTACTTC	CASSLQETYEQYF
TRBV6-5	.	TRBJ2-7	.	TGTGCCAGTCAAACTGGGGGGACCACCTACGAGCAGTACTTC	CASQTGGTTYEQYF
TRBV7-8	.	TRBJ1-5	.	TGTGCCAGCAGCTTAGGCGGGACCGCCAATCAGCCCCAGCATTTT	CASSLGGTANQPQHF
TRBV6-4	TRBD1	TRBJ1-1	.	TGTGCCAGCAGACGTACCGCGCGACAGGGATCTGAAGCTTTCTTT	CASRRTARQGSEAFF
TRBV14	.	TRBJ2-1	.	TGTGCCAGCAGCCAAATAACAGGGTTTAAGCAGTTCTTC	CASSQITGFKQFF
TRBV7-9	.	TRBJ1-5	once	TGTGCCAGCAGCCCCCCCGGGCAGCCCCAGCATTTT	CASSPPGQPQHF
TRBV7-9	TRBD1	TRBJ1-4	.	TGTGCCAGCAGCTCCCCGTTTGTGACAGGGAAGAGAGGAAAACTGTTTTTT	CASSSPFVTGKRGKLFF
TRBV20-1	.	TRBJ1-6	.	TGCAGTGCTAGTTTCGGACTTAGCTCCTATAATTCACCCCTCCACTTT	CSASFGLSSYNSPLHF
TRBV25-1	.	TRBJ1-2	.	TGTGCCAGCAGTGAATTCCCGGAGGGTAACTATGGCTACACCTTC	CASSEFPEGNYGYTF
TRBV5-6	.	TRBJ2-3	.	TGTGCCAGCAGCCATTTGAAAGGGGGAACAGATACGCAGTATTTT	CASSHLKGGTDTQYF
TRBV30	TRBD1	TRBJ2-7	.	TGTGCCTGGATCGGACAGGGAACTTCCTACGAGCAGTACTTC	CAWIGQGTSYEQYF
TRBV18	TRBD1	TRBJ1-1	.	TGTGCCAGCTCACTAGAGACAGGGCGACTTAGCACTGAAGCTTTCTTT	CASSLETGRLSTEAFF
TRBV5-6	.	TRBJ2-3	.	TGTGCCAGCAGCCACTGGCGGGAAACAGTCAGCACAGATACGCAGTATTTT	CASSHWRETVSTDTQYF
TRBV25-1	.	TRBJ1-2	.	TGTGCCAGCAGTCCCGGCAAGGGGTGGAACTATGGCTACACCTTC	CASSPGKGWNYGYTF
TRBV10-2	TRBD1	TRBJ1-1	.	TGCGCCAGCAGTGAGTCTTTCAGGGGGCGACGGGACACTGAAGCTTTCTTT	CASSESFRGRRDTEAFF
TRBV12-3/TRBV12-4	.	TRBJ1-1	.	TGTGCCAGCAGCTACTCGGGGGGCACTGAAGCTTTCTTT	CASSYSGGTEAFF
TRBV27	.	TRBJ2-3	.	TGTGCCAGCAGTCCACAAAGCACAGATACGCAGTATTTT	CASSPQSTDTQYF
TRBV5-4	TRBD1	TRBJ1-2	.	TGTGCCAGCAGCGGGACCGGGACAGGGGGCTTGGGCTACACCTTC	CASSGTGTGGLGYTF
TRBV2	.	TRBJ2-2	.	TGTGCCAGCAGTGAAGCCACAACCGGGGAGCTGTTTTTT	CASSEATTGELFF
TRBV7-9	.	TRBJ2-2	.	TGTGCCAGCAGCGACACGCTCAGGGAAAACCCCGGGGAGCTGTTTTTT	CASSDTLRENPGELFF
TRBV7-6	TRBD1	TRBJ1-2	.	TGTGCCAGCAGCCCGGGGACAGGGGGGTTTGGCTACACCTTC	CASSPGTGGFGYTF
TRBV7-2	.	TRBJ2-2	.	TGTGCCAGCAGCTTAACTTTCGGGAGAACCAACTACGGGGAGCTGTTTTTT	CASSLTFGRTNYGELFF
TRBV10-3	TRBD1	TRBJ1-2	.	TGTGCCACCCGGGACAGGGTAGGCTATGGCTACACCTTC	CATRDRVGYGYTF
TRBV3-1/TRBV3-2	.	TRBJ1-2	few	TGTGCCAGCAGCCCGGGGACACACTATGGCTACACCTTC	CASSPGTHYGYTF
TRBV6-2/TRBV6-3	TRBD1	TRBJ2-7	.	TGTGCCAGCAGCCGCGGACAGGGGAGCTCCTACGAGCAGTACTTC	CASSRGQGSSYEQYF
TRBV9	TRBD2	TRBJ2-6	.	TGTGCCAGCAGCATAGGGGAGGGGTTCAACGTCCTGACTTTC	CASSIGEGFNVLTF
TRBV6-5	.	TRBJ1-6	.	TGTGCCAGCAGTCAACAGGGTTCGGATTCACCCCTCCACTTT	CASSQQGSDSPLHF
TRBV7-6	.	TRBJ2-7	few	TGTGCCAGCGGTCGGTACGAGCAGTACTTC	CASGRYEQYF
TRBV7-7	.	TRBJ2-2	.	TGTGCCAGCGCTGGCCCGGGGAACACCGGGGAGCTGTTTTTT	CASAGPGNTGELFF
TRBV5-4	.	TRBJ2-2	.	TGTGCCAGCAGCTCGGTCCTCGGAGGGGGCAACACCGGGGAGCTGTTTTTT	CASSSVLGGGNTGELFF
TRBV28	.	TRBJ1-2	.	TGTGCCAGCAGATCGGCCGGGAGCTACTATGGCTACACCTTC	CASRSAGSYYGYTF